A single sample is the source of the 18 T cell receptor beta chains below, sequenced in a study of vaccination effects on CD4 cells after COVID-19 (dated by TCRdb to the early 2020s). These receptors' antigens are unknown. Libraries were prepared through the immunoSEQ multiplex PCR assay. TCRdb limited this immuneACCESS table to in-frame rearrangements with V and J called. A share of clones is missing; checked studies link under half to unresolved V genes, and the rest is unexplained. In this sample the table shows tens of thousands of clones, about 75% of which occur a single time. The top ten constitute 12% of the sample. After around 10 days of culture, CD4+ T cells were isolated with the EasySep CD4+ T cell isolation kit. Sequenced material: CD4+ T cells from PBMCs cultured without peptide, taken before COVID-19 vaccination. The receptors were sampled from a human donor who had a prior SARS-CoV-2 infection.

This chain links TRBV24-1 with TRBJ2-2; a possible D gene is TRBD2 (8 bases). Trimming took 5 bases from V and 4 from J, leaving 16 bases between them. CDR1 is KGHDR, CDR2 SFDVKD, per germline. The CDR3 is 16 residues long. CDR3 in amino acids: CATSGSGTVSTGELFF. The CDR3 region has the DNA TGTGCCACCAGTGGTAGCGGGACAGTCTCCACCGGGGAGCTGTTTTTT.

This chain connects TRBV7-6 to TRBJ2-7, with 7 bases that match TRBD2. The V and J ends lost 5 bases and 2 bases, in that order; junction bases with no gene match: 15. Germline V gene lookup returns CDR1 SGHVS and CDR2 FNYEAQ. The CDR3 runs 17 residues. The CDR3 loop reads CASSQSSRREGTYEQYF. CDR3 coding DNA: TGTGCCAGCAGCCAGAGCAGCAGGAGGGAGGGGACCTACGAGCAGTACTTC.

In DNA, the CDR3 is TGCGCCAGCAGCCAGGGGACAGGGGGCGGCTACGAGCAGTACTTC. Its translation: CASSQGTGGGYEQYF. The chain recombines TRBV4-3 with TRBJ2-7; 12 nucleotides agree with TRBD1. Per the germline V gene, CDR1 is LGHNA and CDR2 is YSLEER. CDR3 length equals 15 residues. Unmatched junction bases numbered 3, after V lost 3 bases and J lost 3 bases.

This chain links TRBV13 with TRBJ2-2; D might be TRBD2 (6 bases). The CDR3 covers 16 residues. The V gene's germline CDR1 is PRHDT and CDR2 FYEKMQ (reference sequence). The V end lost 5 bases, the J end lost 2 bases, and 15 bases lay between the germline ends. CDR3 amino acids: CASSGRMRGNTGELFF. As DNA, the CDR3 is TGTGCCAGCAGCGGCAGGATGCGGGGAAACACCGGGGAGCTGTTTTTT.

This chain uses TRBV6-5 with TRBJ2-3, with 8 bases matching TRBD2. The V gene's germline CDR1 is MNHEY and CDR2 SVGAGI. The junction had 6 bases not matched to a gene; V was cut back by 7 bases and J by 0 bases. The CDR3 runs to 15 residues. The chain's CDR3 is CASTVTSASTDTQYF. CDR3 DNA: TGTGCCAGCACTGTGACTAGCGCTAGCACAGATACGCAGTATTTT.

This clone was counted once. The rearrangement links TRBV19 to TRBJ1-1; tentatively, D is TRBD1 (5 bases). The CDR3 contains 15 residues. Germline values: CDR1 LNHDA, CDR2 SQIVND (reference sequence). V gave up 6 bases and J gave up 0 bases, with 14 bases separating them. The CDR3 bases are TGTGCCAGTAGCTCGCGCCGGGACTTGAACACTGAAGCTTTCTTT. Translating gives CASSSRRDLNTEAFF. The full variable domain, in which reference TRBV19 and TRBJ1-1 provide the parts outside the CDR3, is DGGITQSPKYLFRKEGQNVTLSCEQNLNHDAMYWYRQDPGQGLRLIYYSQIVNDFQKGDIAEGYSVSREKKESFPLTVTSAQKNPTAFYLCASSSRRDLNTEAFFGQGTRLTVV.

V and J are TRBV2 and TRBJ2-1, with D perhaps matching TRBD2 (5 bases). The CDR3 has 13 residues. Germline lookup yields CDR1 SNHLY and CDR2 FYNNEI. Trimming took off 6 bases at V and 2 bases at J, with 8 bases between the two ends. CDR3 sequence reads: CASSGVAYNEQFF. The CDR3 DNA sequence: TGTGCCAGCAGCGGGGTGGCCTACAATGAGCAGTTCTTC. The full variable domain, its missing parts supplied by reference TRBV2 and TRBJ2-1, is EPEVTQTPSHQVTQMGQEVILRCVPISNHLYFYWYRQILGQKVEFLVSFYNNEISEKSEIFDDQFSVERPDGSNFTLKIRSTKLEDSAMYFCASSGVAYNEQFFGPGTRLTVL.

This rearrangement joins TRBV18 to TRBJ2-5, with 7 bases fitting TRBD1. CDR3 length: 17 residues. V shed 3 bases and J 4 bases; nucleotides not matched to a gene: 14. Germline lookup yields CDR1 KGHSH and CDR2 LQKENI. DNA for the CDR3: TGTGCCAGCTCACCCCAACCGACAGGGTCAGGGGGAGAGACCCAGTACTTC. This translates into CASSPQPTGSGGETQYF.

This clone ranks as medium-sized. The rearrangement links TRBV2 to TRBJ2-7; 9 nucleotides agree with TRBD1. Germline CDR1 is SNHLY and CDR2 is FYNNEI. V lost 8 bases to trimming and J lost 12 bases; unmatched junction nucleotides: 5. The CDR3 loop spans 10 amino acids. The CDR3 nucleotides are TGTGCCAGCGGGGGACAGGGACCGTACTTC. This codes for CASGGQGPYF.

This clone was counted between two and nine times. CDR3: CSVESLGRDALQPQHF. The CDR3 DNA reads as TGCAGCGTTGAATCCCTGGGCAGGGACGCTCTGCAGCCCCAGCATTTT. The V gene is TRBV29-1, the J gene TRBJ1-5, with a possible D match to TRBD1 (5 bases). Germline V gives CDR1 SQVTM, CDR2 ANQGSEA. The CDR3 spans 16 residues. V lost 2 bases to trimming and J lost 7 bases, with 21 bases between them.

The chain employs TRBV4-2 and TRBJ1-5; TRBD1 is a possible D gene (5 bases). The V gene's germline CDR1 is LGHNA and CDR2 YNFKEQ. This CDR3 is built from 15 residues. V was cut by 0 bases and J by 4 bases, with 10 bases left in between. CDR3 DNA sequence: TGTGCCAGCAGCCAAGATCGGACATTTAATCAGCCCCAGCATTTT. Translation: CASSQDRTFNQPQHF.

This chain joins TRBV9 and TRBJ1-4, with 9 bases identical to TRBD1. Germline CDR1 is SGDLS and CDR2 is YYNGEE. The CDR3 is made up of 16 amino acids. J gave up 0 bases and V 7 bases, and 7 bases lay outside the gene matches. The CDR3 nucleotides read TGTGCCAGCTCCCAGACAGGGGGGACAACTAATGAAAAACTGTTTTTT. It specifies CASSQTGGTTNEKLFF.

The J gene is TRBJ2-5, the V gene TRBV24-1; TRBD2 matches 7 bases. The CDR3 sequence is 15 residues long. Germline values: CDR1 KGHDR, CDR2 SFDVKD. Losses at the gene ends were 9 bases for V and 1 base for J; bases not matched to a gene: 10. This CDR3 reads CATGGVGAGQETQYF. The DNA for the CDR3 is TGTGCCACCGGGGGGGTAGGTGCGGGCCAAGAGACCCAGTACTTC.

CDR3 residues: CASSLLAGQETQYF. CDR3 DNA sequence: TGTGCCAGCAGCTTACTAGCGGGGCAAGAGACCCAGTACTTC. This chain links TRBV5-6 with TRBJ2-5; TRBD2 matches at 10 bases. The CDR3 is made up of 14 amino acids. Trimming took 2 bases from V and 2 from J; bases not matched to a gene: 0. Germline-derived CDR1 and CDR2 are SGHDT and YYEEEE.

The rearrangement links TRBV10-2 to TRBJ1-6; TRBD1 agrees at 9 bases. This CDR3 comprises 15 residues. CDR1 and CDR2 (germline): WSHSY, SAAADI. Trimming took 8 bases from V and 12 from J; bases not matched to a gene: 14. The DNA of the CDR3 is TGCGCCAGCTCCTACCGCGGGGGACAGGGCGTACCCCTCCACTTT. It encodes CASSYRGGQGVPLHF.

This sequence joins TRBV2 and TRBJ1-5; D ambiguous. Per the germline V gene, CDR1 is SNHLY and CDR2 is FYNNEI. The CDR3 totals 12 residues. V lost 2 bases and J 7 bases, leaving 6 bases between the germline ends. DNA of the CDR3: TGTGCCAGCAGTGAACAGGCGCAGCCCCAGCATTTT. Its protein product is CASSEQAQPQHF.

The chain couples TRBV3-1 (or the pseudogene TRBV3-2) to TRBJ1-4, with a weak D call TRBD1 (5 bases). Trimming left V 5 bases short and J 6 bases short, with 16 bases between. Germline values: CDR1 LGHDT, CDR2 YNNKEL (reference sequence). The CDR3 is made up of 15 amino acids. The CDR3 here is CASSSTQVGDEKLFF. Here the CDR3 DNA reads TGTGCCAGCAGCAGCACACAGGTCGGAGATGAAAAACTGTTTTTT.

This CDR3 is CAWSWGYNEQFF. The DNA of the CDR3 is TGTGCCTGGAGTTGGGGTTACAATGAGCAGTTCTTC. V usage is TRBV30 and J usage is TRBJ2-1; the D is unclear. V was pared by 2 bases and J by 4 bases, with 6 bases between. Germline V CDR1 and CDR2: GTSNPN, SVGIG (reference sequence). This CDR3 is built from 12 residues.